This passage covers 2 T cell receptor beta chains from one sample sequenced in a study of T cells after yellow fever vaccination. MiXCR, applied by TCRdb to the 5' RACE reads, yields one record per CDR3 protein. The sample carries 60,000 or so distinct CDR3 sequences, roughly 6.9% recorded once. The source was CD8+ T cells sorted from PBMCs, collected on the day of the first yellow fever vaccination. The receptors come from a man between 18 and 29 years old who received the YFV17D yellow fever vaccine.

There are many counts of this clonotype. The rearrangement joins TRBV6-1 to TRBJ2-7; D might be TRBD1 (5 bases). The CDR3 is 14 amino acids. Germline assignment: CDR1 MNHNS and CDR2 SASEGT. Trimming left V 9 bases short and J 0 bases short, with 15 bases between. For the CDR3, the DNA is TGTGCCAGTGGACATTTTCTTAGCTCCTACGAGCAGTACGTC. Translation gives CASGHFLSSYEQYV.

CDR3 residues: CASSEPGLADEQYF. The DNA for the CDR3 is TGTGCCAGCAGTGAACCGGGTTTGGCGGACGAGCAGTACTTC. The chain joins TRBV6-1 to TRBJ2-7, with D unclear. CDR1 is MNHNS, CDR2 SASEGT, per germline. Trimming pared 2 bases from V and 5 bases from J, leaving 13 bases between. The CDR3 sequence is 14 residues long.